The clone carrying this T cell receptor beta chain was recorded once. Its antigen is unknown. The source of the sample is a study of OX40 agonist ivuxolimab in advanced cancers. Clones were sequenced by immunoSEQ multiplex PCR, and TCRdb holds only the in-frame ones, with some missing. The profile covers 60,000 or so clones, with roughly nine tenths appearing a single time and approximately 12% taken by the ten largest. The CDR3 length is 11 residues. Germline V lookup: CDR1 MGHDK, CDR2 SYGVNS. The V and J ends lost 3 bases and 3 bases respectively, with 2 bases between them. Study-wide findings and caveats: Individuals who were partial responders at 0.1-3.0 mg/kg had clonal expansion that ranked among the lowest.

The source was CD4+ or CD8+ T cells sorted from blood, collected in a trial of the OX40 agonist ivuxolimab. This clonotype was sampled from an adult with an advanced solid tumor such as melanoma, head and neck, liver or kidney cancer. The chain uses TRBV25-1 and TRBJ1-1, with no clear D. This CDR3 reads CASSDHTEAFF. CDR3 DNA sequence: TGTGCCAGCAGTGATCACACTGAAGCTTTCTTT.